These 14 T cell receptor beta chains originate from one sample sequenced in a study of cytomegalovirus exposure and HLA in healthy donors listed by TCRdb under 2017. Receptor amplification or capture employed the immunoSEQ multiplex PCR assay. For the multiplex PCR, a mixture combining 60 forward primers for TCR Vbeta segments and 13 reverse primers for TCR Jbeta segments was used. Entries here come from immuneACCESS through TCRdb and include only in-frame sequences with V and J called. Some clones fail to appear in such tables; in the studies checked, an unresolved V gene covers under half of the shortfall, and the cause of the remainder is unknown. The sample table includes about 140,000 clones. In total, the top ten clones hold roughly 2.7% of the sample. Sample: PBMCs. All receptors derive from a man aged 40-55 years in good health and CMV-seronegative.

This rearrangement joins TRBV5-4 to TRBJ2-5; D is perhaps TRBD1 (5 bases). Trimming shortened V by 0 bases and J by 8 bases, and 14 bases separated the two germline ends. This CDR3 contains 14 residues. The germline V gene encodes CDR1 SGHNT and CDR2 YYREEE (reference sequence). The CDR3 loop is CASSLVRQGHTQYF. The CDR3 bases are TGTGCCAGCAGCTTGGTTCGGCAGGGTCACACCCAGTACTTC. Complete variable domain (other parts from reference TRBV5-4 and TRBJ2-5): ETGVTQSPTHLIKTRGQQVTLRCSSQSGHNTVSWYQQALGQGPQFIFQYYREEENGRGNFPPRFSGLQFPNYSSELNVNALELDDSALYLCASSLVRQGHTQYFGPGTRLLVL.

V usage is TRBV5-1 and J usage is TRBJ1-1; D is ambiguous. Trimming removed 5 bases at V and 0 bases at J, with 23 bases between. The CDR3 runs to 18 residues. Germline values: CDR1 SGHRS, CDR2 YFSETQ. The CDR3 region has the DNA TGCGCCAGCAGTACCGCCCCATCGGGAGGCGGGATGAACACTGAAGCTTTCTTT. It translates to CASSTAPSGGGMNTEAFF.

V usage is TRBV10-3 and J usage is TRBJ2-3; weak D call: TRBD2 (5 bases). Germline assignment: CDR1 ENHRY and CDR2 SYGVKD. CDR3 length: 15 amino acids. CDR3 sequence: CASRASLRNTDTQYF. DNA of the CDR3: TGTGCTTCGCGGGCCTCTCTCAGGAACACAGATACGCAGTATTTT.

The rearrangement links TRBV27 to TRBJ2-1, with TRBD1 matching over 9 bases. Per germline, CDR1 MNHEY and CDR2 SMNVEV (reference sequence). V dropped 5 bases and J dropped 8; count of bases not matched to a gene: 13. This CDR3 has 16 residues. The CDR3 spells CASSHIAGQGLYEQFF. CDR3 nucleotide sequence: TGTGCCAGCAGTCATATTGCGGGACAGGGATTGTATGAGCAGTTCTTC.

The CDR3 spells CASSIRQRNYGYTF. In nucleotides, the CDR3 is TGTGCCAGTAGTATAAGACAGCGAAACTATGGCTACACCTTC. V and J are TRBV19 and TRBJ1-2; weak D call: TRBD1 (5 bases). Germline CDR1 is LNHDA and CDR2 is SQIVND (reference sequence). V shed 2 bases and J shed 2 bases, with 9 bases lying between them. The CDR3 is made up of 14 amino acids. Full variable domain (missing parts from reference TRBV19 and TRBJ1-2): DGGITQSPKYLFRKEGQNVTLSCEQNLNHDAMYWYRQDPGQGLRLIYYSQIVNDFQKGDIAEGYSVSREKKESFPLTVTSAQKNPTAFYLCASSIRQRNYGYTFGSGTRLTVV.

The V call is TRBV29-1, the J call TRBJ1-1, with a possible D match to TRBD1 (5 bases). Germline CDR1 is SQVTM and CDR2 is ANQGSEA. This CDR3 is built from 14 residues. V dropped 8 bases and J dropped 4 bases, with 20 bases sitting between them. The CDR3 is CSSTRGGGPTEAFF. Written as DNA, the CDR3 is TGCAGCTCTACCCGTGGGGGAGGGCCCACTGAAGCTTTCTTT. Full variable domain (rest looked up from reference TRBV29-1 and TRBJ1-1): SAVISQKPSRDICQRGTSLTIQCQVDSQVTMMFWYRQQPGQSLTLIATANQGSEATYESGFVIDKFPISRPNLTFSTLTVSNMSPEDSSIYLCSSTRGGGPTEAFFGQGTRLTVV.

This sequence joins TRBV19 and TRBJ2-7; 7 bases are a match to TRBD2. In germline, CDR1 is LNHDA, CDR2 SQIVND (reference sequence). V was clipped by 3 bases and J by 3 bases; unmatched bases: 8. This CDR3 has 15 amino acids. CDR3 sequence: CASSILGGASYEQYF. The CDR3, as DNA: TGTGCCAGTAGTATTCTGGGAGGGGCCAGCTACGAGCAGTACTTC. The full variable domain, its missing parts supplied by reference TRBV19 and TRBJ2-7, is DGGITQSPKYLFRKEGQNVTLSCEQNLNHDAMYWYRQDPGQGLRLIYYSQIVNDFQKGDIAEGYSVSREKKESFPLTVTSAQKNPTAFYLCASSILGGASYEQYFGPGTRLTVT.

The rearrangement uses TRBV5-6 and TRBJ1-5; possible D gene TRBD1, 5 bases. The CDR3 is 16 residues long. The germline V gene has CDR1 SGHDT and CDR2 YYEEEE. With 1 base removed from V and 7 bases from J, the gap between germline ends came to 18 bases. CDR3 sequence reads: CASSLTGWGAEQPQHF. DNA of the CDR3: TGTGCCAGCAGCTTGACCGGTTGGGGCGCGGAACAGCCCCAGCATTTT.

V is TRBV9 and J is TRBJ1-2, with 7 bases matching TRBD1. The CDR3 length is 16 residues. From germline, CDR1 is SGDLS and CDR2 YYNGEE. J lost 1 base, V lost 3 bases, and 9 bases had no gene match. CDR3 amino acids: CASSAGTDTLNYGYTF. The DNA for the CDR3 is TGTGCCAGCAGCGCCGGGACAGACACCCTTAACTATGGCTACACCTTC.

This chain joins TRBV7-3 and TRBJ2-3; TRBD2 aligns across 10 bases. The J segment lost 5 bases and the V segment lost 6 bases, leaving 8 bases of the junction unmatched. The length of the CDR3 is 15 residues. Germline V gene data show CDR1 as SGHTA and CDR2 as FQGTGA. The CDR3 nucleotides are TGTGCCAGCAGACGGAGCGGGGGGGCGAAAGATACGCAGTATTTT. Its protein is CASRRSGGAKDTQYF.

V is TRBV9 and J is TRBJ2-7; possibly TRBD2 for D (5 bases). The CDR3 runs to 12 residues. Per the germline V gene, CDR1 is SGDLS and CDR2 is YYNGEE. V lost 3 bases and J lost 3, with 7 bases in between. The CDR3 reads CASSGTGYEQYF. The CDR3 DNA reads as TGTGCCAGCAGCGGGACTGGCTACGAGCAGTACTTC. Looking up the rest from reference TRBV9 and TRBJ2-7 gives the full variable domain: DSGVTQTPKHLITATGQRVTLRCSPRSGDLSVYWYQQSLDQGLQFLIQYYNGEERAKGNILERFSAQQFPDLHSELNLSSLELGDSALYFCASSGTGYEQYFGPGTRLTVT.

J is TRBJ1-5 and V is TRBV7-6; 7 positions match TRBD1. The trim removed 5 bases at V and 5 bases at J, leaving 6 bases unmatched. The CDR3 has 14 amino acids. Germline CDR1 reads SGHVS; CDR2 reads FNYEAQ. In DNA, the CDR3 is TGTGCCAGCAGCCCATTGGGGACAGATCAGCCCCAGCATTTT. Its protein is CASSPLGTDQPQHF. Using reference TRBV7-6 and TRBJ1-5 for the parts outside the CDR3, the full variable domain is GAGVSQSPRYKVTKRGQDVALRCDPISGHVSLYWYRQALGQGPEFLTYFNYEAQQDKSGLPNDRFSAERPEGSISTLTIQRTEQRDSAMYRCASSPLGTDQPQHFGDGTRLSIL.

The J gene is TRBJ1-4, the V gene TRBV4-1; TRBD1 agrees at 9 bases. The V gene's germline CDR1 is MGHRA and CDR2 YSYEKL. After removal of 0 bases from V and 7 bases from J, the junction contained 3 bases not matched to a gene. The length of the CDR3 is 15 residues. DNA for the CDR3: TGCGCCAGCAGCCAAGATGGGACAGGGCTTGAAAAACTGTTTTTT. Amino acids: CASSQDGTGLEKLFF.

The chain has TRBV10-3 and TRBJ2-7; D perhaps matches TRBD1 (6 bases). The germline V and J ends were trimmed by 4 bases and 4 bases, with 11 bases remaining between them. This CDR3 region has 13 residues. Germline V lookup: CDR1 ENHRY, CDR2 SYGVKD. CDR3 sequence (DNA): TGTGCCATCAGTGGGTCAGGGGAATACGAGCAGTACTTC. It codes for CAISGSGEYEQYF.